Listed here are 7 T cell receptor beta chains from one sample, sequenced in a study of blood T cell repertoires in COVID-19. Measured with immunoSEQ multiplex PCR; TCRdb has only the in-frame clones, and not every one. This sample has 200,000 to 300,000 clones; 85% to 90% occur once, and the top ten carry 3% to 4.5%. What was sequenced was peripheral blood. These receptors all come from a woman in her thirties or forties with acute or convalescent COVID-19.

The chain links TRBV6-5 to TRBJ1-1, with TRBD1 identical over 7 bases. CDR3 length: 14 residues. From germline, CDR1 is MNHEY and CDR2 SVGAGI. The V segment lost 6 bases and the J segment 1 base; nucleotides outside the gene matches: 5. The CDR3 DNA sequence: TGTGCCAGCAGCTCGACAGGGTCGAACACTGAAGCTTTCTTT. As protein: CASSSTGSNTEAFF.

The chain is built from TRBV5-4 and TRBJ1-1; 7 bases align to TRBD1. This CDR3 spans 19 amino acids. V trimming: 0 bases; J trimming: 1 base; junction bases outside the gene matches: 15. Germline-derived CDR1 and CDR2 are SGHNT and YYREEE (reference sequence). The CDR3 protein is CASSLEGRDSGLGNTEAFF. The CDR3 coding sequence is TGTGCCAGCAGCTTGGAGGGCCGGGACAGTGGGCTTGGGAACACTGAAGCTTTCTTT.

The V gene is TRBV18, the J gene TRBJ1-1; maybe TRBD1 (5 bases). The length of the CDR3 is 13 residues. The germline V gene encodes CDR1 KGHSH and CDR2 LQKENI. Trimming pared 3 bases from V and 7 bases from J, leaving 12 bases between. CDR3 coding DNA: TGTGCCAGCTCACCGAGGGGAGGGCTTGAAGCTTTCTTT. Its protein product is CASSPRGGLEAFF.

V gene TRBV11-2 combines with J gene TRBJ2-3; a possible D gene is TRBD2 (6 bases). The CDR3 is made up of 16 amino acids. V was pared by 3 bases and J by 5 bases, with 18 bases between. Germline V gives CDR1 SGHAT, CDR2 FQNNGV. CDR3 nucleotide sequence: TGTGCCAGCAGCTTTCATTATGGAGGGGCAAAAGATACGCAGTATTTT. Protein sequence: CASSFHYGGAKDTQYF.

The chain is built from TRBV6-5 and TRBJ1-5; D remains ambiguous. The CDR3 sequence is 14 residues long. Germline CDR1 reads MNHEY; CDR2 reads SVGAGI. The V end lost 8 bases, the J end lost 3 bases, and 14 bases lay between the germline ends. This CDR3 reads CASQVGLNNQPQHF. DNA for the CDR3: TGTGCCAGCCAAGTTGGGCTGAACAATCAGCCCCAGCATTTT.

The CDR3 sequence is CASSLDTGGNTIYF. The CDR3 DNA reads as TGCGCCAGCAGCTTGGATACAGGGGGAAACACCATATATTTT. This chain connects TRBV5-1 to TRBJ1-3, with D possibly matching TRBD1 (6 bases). Per the germline V gene, CDR1 is SGHRS and CDR2 is YFSETQ. The CDR3 length is 14 residues. Trimming shortened V by 0 bases and J by 4 bases, and 8 bases separated the two germline ends.

The chain carries TRBV11-2 and TRBJ2-6; weak D call: TRBD1 (5 bases). The CDR3 has 19 amino acids. The V end lost 3 bases, the J end lost 0 bases, and 18 bases lay between the germline ends. Germline values: CDR1 SGHAT, CDR2 FQNNGV. The CDR3 nucleotides are TGTGCCAGCAGCTTCGCCTCCCCGCAGGGTAGCTCTGGGGCCAACGTCCTGACTTTC. This codes for CASSFASPQGSSGANVLTF.